A single sample is the source of the 30 T cell receptor beta chains below, sequenced in a study of blood T cell repertoires in COVID-19. Sequencing was performed with immunoSEQ multiplex PCR; in TCRdb, only in-frame clones are kept and a portion is missing. The data show about 330,000 clones, with more than 70% seen just once and about 5% held by the top ten. Sequencing was carried out using PBMCs or T cells enriched from blood (not recorded which). The source is a woman in her twenties or thirties who had recovered from COVID-19.

The chain uses TRBV6-1 and TRBJ2-2; 9 bases match TRBD2. Germline V gene sequence: CDR1 MNHNS, CDR2 SASEGT. The CDR3 totals 15 residues. J lost 5 bases, V lost 2 bases, and 3 bases had no gene match. CDR3 sequence: CASSELAGSTGELFF. The CDR3 bases are TGTGCCAGCAGTGAACTAGCGGGATCAACCGGGGAGCTGTTTTTT.

The chain recombines TRBV28 with TRBJ1-2, with 7 positions matching TRBD1. Germline CDR1 MDHEN, CDR2 SYDVKM. This CDR3 region has 13 residues. V was clipped by 6 bases and J by 8 bases; unmatched bases: 9. The CDR3 loop is CASSRGEGAGYTF. CDR3 in DNA: TGTGCCAGCAGCCGAGGAGAGGGGGCGGGCTACACCTTC.

This sequence joins TRBV5-1 and TRBJ1-2; no definite D call. V lost 0 bases to trimming and J lost 2 bases, with 8 bases between them. The CDR3 is 14 amino acids. In germline, CDR1 is SGHRS, CDR2 YFSETQ. The CDR3 region has the DNA TGCGCCAGCAGCTTGGTTAGATTCAACTATGGCTACACCTTC. Its protein product is CASSLVRFNYGYTF.

The V and J genes are TRBV3-1 (or the pseudogene TRBV3-2) and TRBJ1-1, with D tentatively TRBD1 (5 bases). The CDR3 has 15 residues. The ends were cut back, 4 bases at V and 0 bases at J, with 12 bases in the middle. Germline V gene sequence: CDR1 LGHDT, CDR2 YNNKEL (reference sequence). This CDR3 is CASSLSPTVNTEAFF. CDR3 DNA: TGTGCCAGCAGCCTTTCCCCGACAGTGAACACTGAAGCTTTCTTT.

The V call is TRBV6-1, the J call TRBJ2-1; D remains unclear. This CDR3 is 13 amino acids long. The V gene lost 2 bases and the J gene lost 3 bases, with 5 bases spanning the gap. Germline CDR1 and CDR2: MNHNS and SASEGT. In DNA form, the CDR3 reads TGTGCCAGCAGTGAACAGTTCTACAATGAGCAGTTCTTC. Its translation is CASSEQFYNEQFF.

The V gene is TRBV29-1, the J gene TRBJ2-5, with D maybe TRBD2 (5 bases). The CDR3 has 15 residues. Trimming took off 6 bases at V and 3 bases at J, with 20 bases between the two ends. CDR1 is SQVTM and CDR2 is ANQGSEA in the germline V gene. This chain's CDR3 is CSVEGVAGGEETQYF. DNA for the CDR3: TGCAGCGTCGAGGGAGTGGCAGGCGGCGAAGAGACCCAGTACTTC.

The V call is TRBV5-5, the J call TRBJ2-7; tentative D call: TRBD2 (6 bases). V lost 4 bases and J 2 bases, leaving 13 bases between the germline ends. The CDR3 totals 14 residues. Germline CDR1 is SGHKS and CDR2 is YYEKEE (reference sequence). The CDR3 nucleotides read TGTGCCAGCAGCGGCGGGGCCACTACCTACGAGCAGTACTTC. The encoded protein is CASSGGATTYEQYF.

The rearrangement links TRBV4-2 to TRBJ1-2; D remains unclear. Germline assignment: CDR1 LGHNA and CDR2 YNFKEQ. The CDR3 extends over 14 amino acids. Trimming removed 0 bases from V and 6 bases from J, with 11 bases in between. As DNA, the CDR3 is TGTGCCAGCAGCCAAGAAAGGGAGAGGAATGGCTACACCTTC. Its protein product is CASSQERERNGYTF.

The chain has TRBV7-9 and TRBJ1-3; D is unresolved. The CDR3 covers 14 residues. CDR1 SEHNR and CDR2 FQNEAQ come from the germline V gene (reference sequence). The V end lost 6 bases, the J end lost 2 bases, and 11 bases lay between the germline ends. The CDR3 reads CASRPVGTGNTIYF. The CDR3 bases are TGTGCCAGCAGACCCGTTGGCACTGGAAACACCATATATTTT.

The J gene is TRBJ2-3, the V gene TRBV28; 8 nucleotides align to TRBD1. Looked up from germline, CDR1 is MDHEN and CDR2 is SYDVKM. The CDR3 is made up of 15 amino acids. With 3 bases clipped from V and 1 base from J, the junction kept 3 bases outside the gene matches. The CDR3 region is CASSFSTGGTDTQYF. CDR3 bases: TGTGCCAGCAGTTTCTCGACAGGGGGCACAGATACGCAGTATTTT.

This chain uses TRBV24-1 with TRBJ2-5; D unclear. The CDR3 sequence is 11 residues long. V was trimmed by 7 bases and J by 7 bases, leaving 9 bases between them. CDR1 and CDR2 from the germline V gene are KGHDR and SFDVKD. The DNA of the CDR3 is TGTGCCACCAGCCAGGAAGGGACCCAGTACTTC. It specifies CATSQEGTQYF.

The chain employs TRBV19 and TRBJ1-2; no definite D call. The CDR3 length is 14 residues. Germline V gene data show CDR1 as LNHDA and CDR2 as SQIVND (reference sequence). The chain's CDR3 is CAIKPGESLRGYTF. For the CDR3, the DNA is TGTGCAATTAAACCTGGGGAGTCCCTCCGTGGCTACACCTTC.

This chain uses TRBV25-1 with TRBJ2-7; no clear D gene. Germline V gene data show CDR1 as MGHDK and CDR2 as SYGVNS. The CDR3 runs to 15 residues. Trimming left V 1 base short and J 3 bases short, with 13 bases between. In DNA form, the CDR3 reads TGTGCCAGCAGTGAATCTGACACAGCAGACTACGAGCAGTACTTC. Amino acids: CASSESDTADYEQYF.

This clone was detected once. The chain joins TRBV10-3 to TRBJ2-7; TRBD1 matches 7 bases. This CDR3 spans 15 amino acids. V lost 3 bases, J lost 1 base, and 6 bases stayed unmatched. The V gene's germline CDR1 is ENHRY and CDR2 SYGVKD. The CDR3 DNA is TGTGCCATCAGTGAACCGGGACAGCGATCCTACGAGCAGTACTTC. Its translation: CAISEPGQRSYEQYF.

This chain joins TRBV6-2 or TRBV6-3 and TRBJ1-5; D gene uncertain. This CDR3 has 18 residues. V was trimmed by 4 bases and J by 0 bases, leaving 19 bases between them. Germline-derived CDR1 and CDR2 are MNHEY and SVGEGT. CDR3 bases: TGTGCCAGCAGTTCAGGCGACGGGCGACTATATAGCAATCAGCCCCAGCATTTT. Protein product: CASSSGDGRLYSNQPQHF.

The chain uses TRBV7-6 and TRBJ1-2; a weak D match, TRBD1 (5 bases). Trimming shortened V by 1 base and J by 3 bases, and 15 bases separated the two germline ends. This CDR3 comprises 16 residues. Germline lookup yields CDR1 SGHVS and CDR2 FNYEAQ. This chain's CDR3 is CASSLGGRAKDYGYTF. The CDR3 nucleotides are TGTGCCAGCAGCTTAGGGGGCCGCGCTAAGGACTATGGCTACACCTTC.

The V gene is TRBV28, the J gene TRBJ1-2; D is unclear. V was clipped by 7 bases and J by 8 bases, with 8 bases between them. The CDR3 consists of 10 residues. Germline-derived CDR1 and CDR2 are MDHEN and SYDVKM. This CDR3 reads CASKEVGYTF. The CDR3 DNA sequence: TGTGCCAGCAAGGAGGTCGGCTACACCTTC.

The V call is TRBV9, the J call TRBJ2-1; D uncertain. The CDR3 runs to 16 residues. V was shortened by 4 bases and J by 0 bases, with 14 bases between the two germline ends. Germline CDR1 and CDR2: SGDLS and YYNGEE. The CDR3 region is CASSPISVFSYNEQFF. The CDR3, as DNA: TGTGCCAGCAGCCCGATTTCGGTTTTCTCCTACAATGAGCAGTTCTTC. Supplemented by reference TRBV9 and TRBJ2-1, the full variable domain reads DSGVTQTPKHLITATGQRVTLRCSPRSGDLSVYWYQQSLDQGLQFLIQYYNGEERAKGNILERFSAQQFPDLHSELNLSSLELGDSALYFCASSPISVFSYNEQFFGPGTRLTVL.

This chain links TRBV9 with TRBJ1-6, with 9 bases aligning to TRBD1. The CDR3 sequence is 16 residues long. Germline CDR1 SGDLS, CDR2 YYNGEE. V dropped 0 bases and J dropped 10; count of bases not matched to a gene: 8. CDR3 coding DNA: TGTGCCAGCAGCGTAGGGTTAGGGACAGGGAACTCACCCCTCCACTTT. It translates to CASSVGLGTGNSPLHF.

This clone has a single count. This chain joins TRBV9 and TRBJ2-3, with D unresolved. Germline CDR1 SGDLS, CDR2 YYNGEE. This CDR3 has 17 residues. V lost 3 bases and J lost 3, with 20 bases in between. Written as DNA, the CDR3 is TGTGCCAGCAGCGGCTCCCCCGAGCTGGGCCATACAGATACGCAGTATTTT. The encoded protein is CASSGSPELGHTDTQYF.

The V and J genes are TRBV6-2 or TRBV6-3 and TRBJ2-7; TRBD1 is a possible D gene (6 bases). The V gene's germline CDR1 is MNHEY and CDR2 SVGEGT. Trimming stripped 4 bases from V and 2 bases from J, with 21 bases between. This CDR3 comprises 17 residues. The CDR3 reads CASSWPRGWFQAYEQYF. CDR3 sequence (DNA): TGTGCCAGCAGTTGGCCCAGGGGCTGGTTCCAGGCCTACGAGCAGTACTTC.

CDR3 sequence reads: CASSASFGETQYF. The DNA of the CDR3 is TGCGCCAGCAGCGCCTCCTTCGGAGAGACCCAGTACTTC. The chain couples TRBV5-1 to TRBJ2-5, with unresolved D. The CDR3 totals 13 residues. Germline CDR1 is SGHRS and CDR2 is YFSETQ. The V end was cut by 4 bases, the J end by 4 bases, with 11 bases between.

The rearrangement uses TRBV5-6 and TRBJ1-1; D uncertain. The ends were cut back, 0 bases at V and 7 bases at J, with 7 bases in the middle. Germline CDR1 and CDR2: SGHDT and YYEEEE. The CDR3 sequence is 12 residues long. For the CDR3, the DNA is TGTGCCAGCAGCTTGGTTTCGGGTGAAGCTTTCTTT. Protein sequence: CASSLVSGEAFF. The entire variable domain, with the rest obtained from reference TRBV5-6 and TRBJ1-1, is as follows: DAGVTQSPTHLIKTRGQQVTLRCSPKSGHDTVSWYQQALGQGPQFIFQYYEEEERQRGNFPDRFSGHQFPNYSSELNVNALLLGDSALYLCASSLVSGEAFFGQGTRLTVV.

This sequence joins TRBV18 and TRBJ2-4; D perhaps matches TRBD1 (5 bases). The germline gives CDR1 KGHSH, CDR2 LQKENI. V lost 4 bases, J lost 12 bases, and 13 bases lay in between. CDR3 length: 12 residues. This CDR3 is CASSLRQPDQYF. The CDR3 DNA reads TGTGCCAGCTCACTTCGACAGCCAGATCAGTACTTC.

CDR3 sequence (DNA): TGTGCCAGCATCCCCTTAACCATATATTTT. It yields the protein CASIPLTIYF. This sequence joins TRBV9 and TRBJ1-3; D call uncertain. Germline loops: CDR1 SGDLS, CDR2 YYNGEE. CDR3 size: 10 residues. V dropped 6 bases and J dropped 10 bases, with 8 bases sitting between them.

The gene calls are TRBV5-1 and TRBJ1-1; TRBD1 might be the D (5 bases). Germline V gene lookup returns CDR1 SGHRS and CDR2 YFSETQ. Trimming took 4 bases from V and 3 from J, leaving 13 bases between them. The CDR3 has 14 amino acids. The CDR3 nucleotides read TGCGCCAGCAGCCGTGGGGGGAGGGACACTGAAGCTTTCTTT. Encoded protein: CASSRGGRDTEAFF.

The chain employs TRBV6-5 and TRBJ2-1; 7 bases fit TRBD1. V gave up 5 bases and J gave up 8 bases; unmatched junction bases: 12. Germline V gene sequence: CDR1 MNHEY, CDR2 SVGAGI. This CDR3 comprises 15 residues. In nucleotides, the CDR3 is TGTGCCAGCAGTCCATTTAGGGGGCAGGGCCATGAGCAGTTCTTC. This sequence encodes CASSPFRGQGHEQFF.

The chain uses TRBV5-1 and TRBJ1-4; 7 bases are shared with TRBD1. Per the germline V gene, CDR1 is SGHRS and CDR2 is YFSETQ. The CDR3 spans 15 residues. V shed 0 bases and J 7 bases; nucleotides not matched to a gene: 6. CDR3 loop: CASSLAGQAPEKLFF. As DNA, the CDR3 is TGCGCCAGCAGCTTGGCCGGACAGGCCCCTGAAAAACTGTTTTTT. Based on the CDR3 plus reference TRBV5-1 and TRBJ1-4, the full variable domain is KAGVTQTPRYLIKTRGQQVTLSCSPISGHRSVSWYQQTPGQGLQFLFEYFSETQRNKGNFPGRFSGRQFSNSRSEMNVSTLELGDSALYLCASSLAGQAPEKLFFGSGTQLSVL.

The chain employs TRBV4-3 and TRBJ1-2, with TRBD1 identical over 7 bases. The germline V gene encodes CDR1 LGHNA and CDR2 YSLEER. V lost 5 bases and J lost 1; bases outside the gene matches: 19. The CDR3 spans 19 residues. CDR3 region: CASSWGPPRDSAFNYGYTF. CDR3 coding DNA: TGCGCCAGCAGCTGGGGTCCCCCCAGGGACAGCGCATTTAACTATGGCTACACCTTC.

The rearrangement links TRBV20-1 to TRBJ2-7; perhaps D is TRBD1 or TRBD2 (8 bases each). The CDR3 covers 14 residues. The germline V gene has CDR1 DFQATT and CDR2 SNEGSKA (reference sequence). Trimming shortened V by 3 bases and J by 3 bases, and 15 bases separated the two germline ends. DNA for the CDR3: TGCAGTGCTAGTAGCGGGACAGGATACTACGAGCAGTACTTC. Amino acid sequence: CSASSGTGYYEQYF.